This T cell receptor beta chain was captured by sequencing in a study of T cell responses to AZD1222 COVID-19 vaccine. Data came from immunoSEQ multiplex PCR; TCRdb stores just in-frame clones and leaves some out. The table has over 130,000 clones, around 92% seen once. The source of this sequence is an adult who received the AZD1222 COVID-19 vaccine. The specimen was peripheral blood, collected 28 days after the second AZD1222 dose.

CDR3 sequence reads: CASSSLGRLTSHGYTF. CDR3 nucleotides: TGTGCCAGTAGTTCATTGGGACGGCTAACATCCCATGGCTACACCTTC. The chain is built from TRBV19 and TRBJ1-2, with D possibly matching TRBD1 (5 bases). V lost 5 bases and J 6 bases, leaving 22 bases between the germline ends. The CDR3 runs 16 residues. CDR1 and CDR2 (germline): LNHDA, SQIVND (reference sequence).